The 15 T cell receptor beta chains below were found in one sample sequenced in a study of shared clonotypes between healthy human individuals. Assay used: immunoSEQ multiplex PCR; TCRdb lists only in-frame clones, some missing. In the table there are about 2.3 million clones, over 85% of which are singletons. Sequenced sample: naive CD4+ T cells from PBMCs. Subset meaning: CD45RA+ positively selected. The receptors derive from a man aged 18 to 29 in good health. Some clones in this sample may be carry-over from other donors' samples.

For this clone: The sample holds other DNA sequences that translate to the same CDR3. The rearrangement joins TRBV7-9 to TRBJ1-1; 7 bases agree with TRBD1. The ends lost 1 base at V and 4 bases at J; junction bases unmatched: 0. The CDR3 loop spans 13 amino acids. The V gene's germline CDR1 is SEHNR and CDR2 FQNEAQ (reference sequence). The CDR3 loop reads CASSLGQGTEAFF. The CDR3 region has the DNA TGTGCCAGCAGCTTAGGACAGGGCACTGAAGCTTTCTTT.

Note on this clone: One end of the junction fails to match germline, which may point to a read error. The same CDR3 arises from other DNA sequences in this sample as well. CDR3 DNA: TGTGCCAGCAGCCTAGACGGGGGCTCCTACAATGAGCAGTTCTTC. Translation gives CASSLDGGSYNEQFF. The rearrangement uses TRBV11-3 and TRBJ2-1, with D possibly being TRBD2 (6 bases). The CDR3 spans 15 residues. CDR1 and CDR2 (germline): SGHNT, YENEEA.

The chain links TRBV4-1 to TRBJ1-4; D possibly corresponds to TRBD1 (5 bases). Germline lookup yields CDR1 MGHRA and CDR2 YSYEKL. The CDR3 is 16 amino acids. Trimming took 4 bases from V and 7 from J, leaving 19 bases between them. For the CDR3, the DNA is TGCGCCAGCAGCCGACCTAGGGGAGGGAGGGGTGAAAAACTGTTTTTT. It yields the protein CASSRPRGGRGEKLFF.

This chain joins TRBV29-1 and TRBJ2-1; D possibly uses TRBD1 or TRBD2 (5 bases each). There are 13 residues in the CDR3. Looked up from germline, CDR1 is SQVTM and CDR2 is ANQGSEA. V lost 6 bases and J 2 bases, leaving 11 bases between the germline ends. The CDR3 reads CSVAGTTYNEQFF. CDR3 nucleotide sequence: TGCAGCGTAGCAGGGACGACCTACAATGAGCAGTTCTTC.

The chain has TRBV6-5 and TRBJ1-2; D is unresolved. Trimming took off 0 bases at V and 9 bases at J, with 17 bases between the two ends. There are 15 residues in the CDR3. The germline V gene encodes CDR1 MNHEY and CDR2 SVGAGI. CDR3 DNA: TGTGCCAGCAGTTACTCGATTCCCCTCCCTCGGAGCTACACCTTC. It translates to CASSYSIPLPRSYTF.

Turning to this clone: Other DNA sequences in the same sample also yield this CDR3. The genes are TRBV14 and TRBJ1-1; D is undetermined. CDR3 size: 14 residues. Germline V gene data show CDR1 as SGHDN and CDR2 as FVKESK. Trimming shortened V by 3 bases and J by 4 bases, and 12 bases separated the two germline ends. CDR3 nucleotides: TGTGCCAGCAGCCAGCCGGGTGTGGGCACTGAAGCTTTCTTT. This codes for CASSQPGVGTEAFF.

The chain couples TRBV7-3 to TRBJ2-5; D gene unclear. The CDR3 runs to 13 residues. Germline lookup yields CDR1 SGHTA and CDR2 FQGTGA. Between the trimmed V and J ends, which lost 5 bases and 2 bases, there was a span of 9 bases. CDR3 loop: CASSPSAQETQYF. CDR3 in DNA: TGTGCCAGCAGCCCCTCAGCTCAAGAGACCCAGTACTTC.

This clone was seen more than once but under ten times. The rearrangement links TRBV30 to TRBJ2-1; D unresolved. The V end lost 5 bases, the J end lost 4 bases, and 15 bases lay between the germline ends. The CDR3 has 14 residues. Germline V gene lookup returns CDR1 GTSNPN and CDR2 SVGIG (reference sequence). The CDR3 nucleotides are TGTGCCTGGTCTGGCCTCCCCCTGTACAATGAGCAGTTCTTC. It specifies CAWSGLPLYNEQFF.

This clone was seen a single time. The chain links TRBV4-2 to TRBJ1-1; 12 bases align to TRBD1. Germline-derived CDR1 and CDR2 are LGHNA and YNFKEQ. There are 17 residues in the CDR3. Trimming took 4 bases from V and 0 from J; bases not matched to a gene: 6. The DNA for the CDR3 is TGTGCCAGCAGCCCGCGGGACAGGGGGCGCGTGAACACTGAAGCTTTCTTT. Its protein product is CASSPRDRGRVNTEAFF.

The CDR3 DNA follows: TGTGCCAGCAGTCGGACCCCGACAGTGCATCAGCCCCAGCATTTT. Amino acids: CASSRTPTVHQPQHF. The chain is built from TRBV6-6 and TRBJ1-5; a weak D match, TRBD1 (5 bases). The germline gives CDR1 MNHNY, CDR2 SVGAGI (reference sequence). V lost 5 bases and J 5 bases, leaving 16 bases between the germline ends. The CDR3 extends over 15 amino acids.

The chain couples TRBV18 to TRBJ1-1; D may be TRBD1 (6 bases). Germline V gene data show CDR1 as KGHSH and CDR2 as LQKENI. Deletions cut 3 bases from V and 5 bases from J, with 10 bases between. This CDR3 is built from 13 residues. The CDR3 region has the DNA TGTGCCAGCTCACCCGAACAGGGTACTGAAGCTTTCTTT. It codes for CASSPEQGTEAFF. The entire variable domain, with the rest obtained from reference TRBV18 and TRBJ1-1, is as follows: NAGVMQNPRHLVRRRGQEARLRCSPMKGHSHVYWYRQLPEEGLKFMVYLQKENIIDESGMPKERFSAEFPKEGPSILRIQQVVRGDSAAYFCASSPEQGTEAFFGQGTRLTVV.

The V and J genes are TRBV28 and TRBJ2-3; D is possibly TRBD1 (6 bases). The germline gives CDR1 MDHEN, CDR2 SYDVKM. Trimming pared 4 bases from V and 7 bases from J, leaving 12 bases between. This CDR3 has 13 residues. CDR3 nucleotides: TGTGCCAGCAGTTCAGGACAGAGGAATACGCAGTATTTT. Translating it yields CASSSGQRNTQYF.

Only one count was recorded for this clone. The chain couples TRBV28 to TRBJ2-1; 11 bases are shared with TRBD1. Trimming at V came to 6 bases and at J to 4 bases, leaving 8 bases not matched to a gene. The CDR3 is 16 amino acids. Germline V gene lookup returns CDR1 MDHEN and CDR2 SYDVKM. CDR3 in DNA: TGTGCCAGCAGAGGGACAGGGGGACTCGTTTACAATGAGCAGTTCTTC. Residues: CASRGTGGLVYNEQFF.

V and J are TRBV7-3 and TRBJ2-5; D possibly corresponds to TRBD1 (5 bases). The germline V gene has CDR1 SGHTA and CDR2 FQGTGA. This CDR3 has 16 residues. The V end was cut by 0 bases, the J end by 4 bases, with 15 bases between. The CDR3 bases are TGTGCCAGCAGCTTAACAGGGGTCGGCAGAGGAGAGACCCAGTACTTC. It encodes CASSLTGVGRGETQYF.

The CDR3 sequence is CASRRTGGINEQYF. The CDR3 DNA is TGTGCCAGCAGAAGAACAGGGGGCATCAACGAGCAGTACTTC. The chain links TRBV6-5 to TRBJ2-7; TRBD1 matches at 9 bases. Germline assignment: CDR1 MNHEY and CDR2 SVGAGI. This CDR3 has 14 amino acids. V shed 6 bases and J 5 bases; nucleotides not matched to a gene: 8.